This TCR beta chain was identified during a study of blood T cell repertoires in COVID-19. This clone appeared a single time. One end of the junction varies from germline; a read error may be responsible. The CDR3 contains 14 residues. Germline V lookup: CDR1 LGHDT, CDR2 YNNKEL (reference sequence). Membership in each cohort depended on participant-reported clinical history. Source study methods: Amplifying reference gene primers gave estimates of nucleated cell counts. The repertoire was sequenced with immunoSEQ multiplex PCR; TCRdb's copy has only in-frame clones and lacks some. V and J calls and clone size are given by that table; D and trimming were obtained from the DNA. The data contain some 230,000 clones, approximately 84% of them singletons.

V is TRBV3-1 (or the pseudogene TRBV3-2) and J is TRBJ1-1, with D possibly being TRBD1 (6 bases). The sample consisted of PBMCs or T cells enriched from blood (not recorded which). The receptor was isolated from a man aged 35-49 years who had recovered from COVID-19. DNA for the CDR3: TGTGCCAGCACCCAAGACAGGCTGAACACTGAAGCTTTCTTT. Its protein product is CASTQDRLNTEAFF.